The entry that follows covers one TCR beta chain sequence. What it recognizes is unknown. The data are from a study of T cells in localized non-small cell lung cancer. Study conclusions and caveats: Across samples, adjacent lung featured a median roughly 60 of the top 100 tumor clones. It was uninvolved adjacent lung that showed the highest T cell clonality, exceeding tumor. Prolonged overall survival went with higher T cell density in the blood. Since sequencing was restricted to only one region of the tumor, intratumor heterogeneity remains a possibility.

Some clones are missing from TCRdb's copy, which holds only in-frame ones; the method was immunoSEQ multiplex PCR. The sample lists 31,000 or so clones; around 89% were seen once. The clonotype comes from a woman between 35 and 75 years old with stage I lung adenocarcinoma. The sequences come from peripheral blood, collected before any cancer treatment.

CDR3: CASSGSGVEAFF. The CDR3 DNA is TGTGCCAGCAGTGGCTCAGGGGTCGAAGCTTTCTTT. The chain couples TRBV27 to TRBJ1-1; D is possibly TRBD1 (6 bases). The germline CDR1 and CDR2 sequences are MNHEY and SMNVEV (reference sequence). The CDR3 sequence is 12 residues long. V was trimmed by 5 bases and J by 8 bases, leaving 12 bases between them.